This TCR beta chain originates from a study of Ad26.COV2.S vaccination and SARS-CoV-2 variants. The CDR3 totals 17 residues. Deletions cut 4 bases from V and 7 bases from J, with 23 bases between. CDR1 and CDR2 from the germline V gene are MNHEY and SVGEGT. This sample's treatment: 15 to 20 received Ad26.COV2.S at low or high dose, single or two shots; 5 received placebo; per-sample allocation not given. Day 63 after the first vaccine or placebo injection was the time point for sampling. The method was immunoSEQ multiplex PCR; TCRdb's version includes in-frame clones alone and lacks a portion of them. The sample carries 350,000 to 450,000 clones, roughly 90% recorded once.

Sequences were derived from peripheral blood, sampled in a trial of Ad26.COV2.S vaccine versus placebo. The chain combines TRBV6-2 or TRBV6-3 with TRBJ1-5; D may be TRBD1 (5 bases). This receptor was taken from a person between 18 and 65 years old who received the Ad26.COV2.S COVID-19 vaccine or a placebo. The CDR3 nucleotides read TGTGCCAGCAGTTCCCCGGGTGGGACTGAACGGCCCCAGCCCCAGCATTTT. It encodes CASSSPGGTERPQPQHF.